Listed here is a single TCR beta chain. There is no known antigen for this receptor. No quality values exist for individual bases; no much larger clone is one base distant. The sample's time point label, decoded: recipient sample about 28 days before transplant, after cytoreduction. Blood samples were obtained from recipients approximately 28 days before transplant and at days 30, 100 and 180 after transplant. Using Nuclei Lysis Solution, genomic DNA was extracted from unfractionated peripheral blood mononuclear cells that were either fresh or cryopreserved. These data come from a study of T cell clonotyping in hematopoietic cell transplantation (dated by TCRdb to about 2021). Background on the whole study: Recipient samples taken before transplant were collected after cytoreduction. The study collected 120 to 150 blood samples from some 33 consecutive transplant recipients and their related donors. Recruitment of patients ran from September 2015 to early 2017, and follow-up continued until September 2020 or until death. Paper-wide results and their limitations: The sample size was limited and the cells went unsorted, which meant the CD4 and CD8 repertoire contributions could not be told apart. Only a small fraction of recipient repertoires overlapped donor repertoires, with over 97% appearing de novo at the given depth. Broader posttransplant TCR repertoire diversity was predicted by donor and pretransplant recipient Inverse Simpson Index values. Recipient TCR diversity fell after transplant, with pathologically expanded clonotypes rising progressively from day 30 to day 180.

With the immunoSEQ assay, which is a bias-controlled multiplex PCR relying on V- and J-specific primers, TCR beta CDR3 regions were amplified from genomic DNA. In a second PCR step, a proprietary barcode and Illumina adapter sequences were attached to the CDR3 amplicons. An Illumina MiSeq instrument was used for sequencing of the CDR3 libraries. Regarding the original processing steps: Export and quality control were performed with immunoSEQ Analyzer 3.0, and downstream analyses were performed with R Bioconductor and Immunarch. Only productive rearrangements in the normalized downsampled data set were used to calculate repertoire metrics. Clonotypes larger than 5 templates in the normalized cohort were defined as pathologically expanded. Repertoire diversity was measured with the Inverse Simpson Index. The non-normalized data set was used for CMV-specificity analyses so that all clonotypes could be captured. TCRdb holds this immuneACCESS table with in-frame rearrangements only. Some clones are missing; in checked studies, unresolved V genes explain under half, and the rest has no known cause. D and trimming come from the DNA, and the V and J calls and clone size come from that table. The sample profile shows about 26,000 clones; 65% to 90% of them were found once. The ten largest make up nearly 25% of the sample.

From V the trimming removes 11 bases and from J it removes 8 bases, while the gene matches leave 17 bases of the junction unaccounted for. The CDR3 starts with the cysteine, ends with the phenylalanine, and has 14 residues. Only the CDR3 part of the read is kept: 42 bases, read in frame from the first base. From the germline V gene (reference sequence), CDR1 is LNHDA and CDR2 is SQIVND. This receptor was obtained from a woman aged 55 to 70 with acute myeloid leukemia. Some clones in this sample may be carry-over from other donors' samples. The material sequenced was peripheral blood mononuclear cells, taken before stem cell transplant. The sequence joins TRBV19 to TRBJ1-2; 7 bases in the middle match TRBD1. In nucleotides, the sequence is TGTGCCTCCAACCCCCGACAGGGCCCCTCCGGCTACACCTTC. Translated, it gives CASNPRQGPSGYTF.